Listed below are T cell receptor beta chains from one sample, sequenced in a study of radiotherapy plus CTLA-4 blockade in lung cancer. TCRdb keeps only in-frame clones here, not all; method: immunoSEQ multiplex PCR. The sample carries 50,000 to 65,000 clones, around 85% recorded once. Specimen: peripheral blood, collected from a patient treated with radiotherapy plus ipilimumab. The receptors shown here come from a human donor with non-small cell lung cancer who had a complete response to radiotherapy plus ipilimumab. The CDR3 runs from the conserved cysteine through the conserved F or W. A D gene is named only where the DNA matches it firmly. Clone size is not always given. Where it is, it says once, few, many or a class for expanded clones.

v_call: TRBV5-4; j_call: TRBJ2-7; clone_size: few; d_call: .; cdr3_aa: CAFQRPGVFYEQYF; cdr3_nt: TGTGCCTTCCAACGTCCCGGGGTATTCTACGAGCAGTACTTC
v_call: TRBV29-1; j_call: TRBJ1-1; clone_size: .; d_call: TRBD1; cdr3_aa: CSAVRQGETEAFF; cdr3_nt: TGCAGCGCCGTTAGACAGGGGGAAACTGAAGCTTTCTTT
v_call: TRBV12-5; j_call: TRBJ2-1; clone_size: .; d_call: TRBD2; cdr3_aa: CASGPFRASGTIEQFF; cdr3_nt: TGTGCTAGTGGACCCTTCCGGGCTAGCGGGACGATTGAGCAGTTCTTC
v_call: TRBV29-1; j_call: TRBJ1-2; clone_size: .; d_call: TRBD1; cdr3_aa: CSVGQGQGYGYTF; cdr3_nt: TGCAGCGTTGGACAGGGGCAAGGCTATGGCTACACCTTC
v_call: TRBV10-3; j_call: TRBJ1-1; clone_size: .; d_call: .; cdr3_aa: CAISGAITEAFF; cdr3_nt: TGTGCCATCAGTGGGGCGATAACTGAAGCTTTCTTT
v_call: TRBV7-2; j_call: TRBJ2-5; clone_size: .; d_call: .; cdr3_aa: CASSSGHQETQYF; cdr3_nt: TGTGCCAGCAGCTCCGGACATCAAGAGACCCAGTACTTC
v_call: TRBV19; j_call: TRBJ2-3; clone_size: .; d_call: TRBD2; cdr3_aa: CASSILLTSGRGADTQYF; cdr3_nt: TGTGCCAGTAGTATACTACTTACTAGCGGGAGAGGGGCAGATACGCAGTATTTT
v_call: TRBV11-2; j_call: TRBJ2-1; clone_size: few; d_call: .; cdr3_aa: CASSKRERNLPFF; cdr3_nt: TGTGCCAGCAGCAAAAGAGAGCGGAATTTGCCGTTCTTC
v_call: TRBV6-5; j_call: TRBJ1-2; clone_size: once; d_call: TRBD1; cdr3_aa: CASRTSGGYGYTF; cdr3_nt: TGTGCCAGCAGAACGTCAGGGGGCTATGGCTACACCTTC
v_call: TRBV5-4; j_call: TRBJ2-7; clone_size: .; d_call: TRBD2; cdr3_aa: CASSLAGLAISYEQYF; cdr3_nt: TGTGCCAGCAGCTTGGCGGGACTAGCGATCTCCTACGAGCAGTACTTC
v_call: TRBV15; j_call: TRBJ1-3; clone_size: .; d_call: .; cdr3_aa: CATSRARDNLNTIYF; cdr3_nt: TGTGCCACCAGCAGAGCCCGGGACAACTTAAACACCATATATTTT
v_call: TRBV7-2; j_call: TRBJ1-1; clone_size: .; d_call: .; cdr3_aa: CASKVQENTEAFF; cdr3_nt: TGTGCCAGCAAGGTACAGGAAAACACTGAAGCTTTCTTT
v_call: TRBV27; j_call: TRBJ1-6; clone_size: .; d_call: TRBD1; cdr3_aa: CASSLMAGGVGNSPLHF; cdr3_nt: TGTGCCAGCAGTTTGATGGCAGGGGGCGTCGGTAATTCACCCCTCCACTTT
v_call: TRBV21-1; j_call: TRBJ1-1; clone_size: .; d_call: .; cdr3_aa: CASTIGTGGGGMLDTEAFF; cdr3_nt: TGTGCCAGCACCATTGGGACAGGGGGCGGGGGGATGTTAGACACTGAAGCTTTCTTT
v_call: TRBV10-3; j_call: TRBJ2-3; clone_size: .; d_call: .; cdr3_aa: CAIRTDRGTDTQYF; cdr3_nt: TGTGCCATCAGGACGGACAGAGGCACAGATACGCAGTATTTT
v_call: TRBV27; j_call: TRBJ1-1; clone_size: .; d_call: TRBD1; cdr3_aa: CASSHPGQGGTEAFF; cdr3_nt: TGTGCCAGCAGTCATCCGGGACAGGGAGGCACTGAAGCTTTCTTT
v_call: TRBV30; j_call: TRBJ1-2; clone_size: .; d_call: .; cdr3_aa: CAWSRQSNGYTF; cdr3_nt: TGTGCCTGGAGTAGACAGAGCAATGGCTACACCTTC
v_call: TRBV5-1; j_call: TRBJ1-2; clone_size: few; d_call: TRBD1; cdr3_aa: CASSLPGQVEYGYTF; cdr3_nt: TGCGCCAGCAGCCTACCGGGACAGGTTGAATATGGCTACACCTTC
v_call: TRBV2; j_call: TRBJ2-3; clone_size: .; d_call: .; cdr3_aa: CASSRGSTDTQYF; cdr3_nt: TGTGCCAGCAGTAGGGGTAGCACAGATACGCAGTATTTT
v_call: TRBV4-3; j_call: TRBJ2-5; clone_size: .; d_call: .; cdr3_aa: CASSQRGGETQYF; cdr3_nt: TGCGCCAGCAGCCAACGGGGTGGGGAGACCCAGTACTTC
v_call: TRBV7-2; j_call: TRBJ1-1; clone_size: once; d_call: .; cdr3_aa: CASSLNPRAEAFF; cdr3_nt: TGTGCCAGCAGCCTCAACCCCCGGGCTGAAGCTTTCTTT
v_call: TRBV14; j_call: TRBJ2-1; clone_size: .; d_call: TRBD1; cdr3_aa: CASSQDGTGAYNEQFF; cdr3_nt: TGTGCCAGCAGCCAAGATGGGACAGGGGCCTACAATGAGCAGTTCTTC
v_call: TRBV10-2; j_call: TRBJ1-5; clone_size: .; d_call: .; cdr3_aa: CASSESGGREQPQHF; cdr3_nt: TGCGCCAGCAGTGAGTCGGGGGGGCGGGAGCAGCCCCAGCATTTT
v_call: TRBV7-2; j_call: TRBJ2-5; clone_size: once; d_call: .; cdr3_aa: CASSRQGRSETQYF; cdr3_nt: TGTGCCAGCAGCCGCCAGGGGCGGTCAGAGACCCAGTACTTC
v_call: TRBV7-2; j_call: TRBJ1-1; clone_size: .; d_call: .; cdr3_aa: CASSKEGRNTEAFF; cdr3_nt: TGTGCCAGCAGCAAGGAGGGGAGGAACACTGAAGCTTTCTTT
v_call: TRBV5-6; j_call: TRBJ1-2; clone_size: .; d_call: .; cdr3_aa: CASSDSNRYGYTF; cdr3_nt: TGTGCCAGCTCGGACAGCAATAGGTATGGCTACACCTTC
v_call: TRBV11-3; j_call: TRBJ1-2; clone_size: .; d_call: .; cdr3_aa: CASSDWKKAGLNYGYTF; cdr3_nt: TGTGCCAGCAGCGATTGGAAGAAGGCAGGGCTAAACTATGGCTACACCTTC